Sequencing of this T cell receptor beta chain was carried out in a study of graft-versus-host responses after intestinal transplantation. Study overall: Every recipient underwent anti-thymocyte globulin induction, then tacrolimus and steroids for two to three years.

Comment on this clone: No antigen is known for it.

Assay: immunoSEQ multiplex PCR; the TCRdb copy retains only in-frame clones and omits some. The sample includes over 100,000 clones, around 95% of them seen just once. Study-wide findings and caveats: Individuals carrying graft-donor T cell macrochimerism showed high graft-versus-host to host-versus-graft clonal ratios in allografts. An association linked early post-transplant HvG declines with peak circulating GvH clone levels.

Germline CDR1 SGHAT, CDR2 FQNNGV. V lost 1 base to trimming and J lost 0 bases; unmatched junction nucleotides: 0. This CDR3 region has 14 residues. The rearrangement joins TRBV11-2 to TRBJ2-7; TRBD1 matches 7 bases. Source: unstimulated CD8+ T cells sorted from spleen or lymph node cells, taken before intestinal transplant. This clonotype was sampled from a human donor who received an intestinal transplant. DNA of the CDR3: TGTGCCAGCAGCTTAGGGACAGGCTCCTACGAGCAGTACTTC. This translates into CASSLGTGSYEQYF.